The rows below give T cell receptor beta chains drawn from one sample of a study of cytomegalovirus exposure and HLA in healthy donors. This table comes from immunoSEQ multiplex PCR, and its TCRdb copy is limited to in-frame clones, with some not included. The table lists 70,000 to 80,000 clones, roughly four fifths of them singletons. Sequencing was done on a sample of PBMCs. The receptors derive from a man in his late teens or twenties in good health and CMV-seronegative. Both conserved end residues are part of each CDR3.

>TRBV5-4
CASSSQGWRTDTQYF
>TRBV28
CASIPKSRLAGKDTQYF
>TRBV7-9
CASSSQTQNTEAFF
>TRBV7-9
CASRSSGHSTDTQYF
>TRBV4-2
CASSQDLRREYVADTQYF
>TRBV18
CASSPGQQSYEQYF
>TRBV1
CTTTGSRGDTGELFF
>TRBV7-3
CASSLSPGAGAGELFF
>TRBV19
CASSIKGLAAEQYF
>TRBV25-1
CASSEDSNYGYTF
>TRBV28
CASSLQATATYEQYF
>TRBV29-1
CSVARTDTQYF
>TRBV10-3
CASSRDRVAAGEQYF